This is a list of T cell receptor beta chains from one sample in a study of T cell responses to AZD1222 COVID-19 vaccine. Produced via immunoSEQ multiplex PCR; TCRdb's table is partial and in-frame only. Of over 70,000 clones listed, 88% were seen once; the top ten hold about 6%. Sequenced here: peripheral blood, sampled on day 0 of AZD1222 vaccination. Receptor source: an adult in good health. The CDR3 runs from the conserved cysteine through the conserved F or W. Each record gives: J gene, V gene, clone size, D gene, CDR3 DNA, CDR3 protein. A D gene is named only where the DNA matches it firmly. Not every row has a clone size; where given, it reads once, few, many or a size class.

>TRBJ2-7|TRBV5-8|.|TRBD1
TGTGCCAGCAGCGCGGTCGGCAGGGGGCCCTACGAGCAGTACTTC
CASSAVGRGPYEQYF
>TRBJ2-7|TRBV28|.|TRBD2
TGTGCCAGCAGCTTGGGACTAGAGATTTCCTACGAGCAGTACTTC
CASSLGLEISYEQYF
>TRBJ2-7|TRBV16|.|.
TGTGCCAGCAGCCAATCGGGTCGGCAGGGGGGAGGCGAGCAGTACTTC
CASSQSGRQGGGEQYF
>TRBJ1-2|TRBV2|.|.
TGTGCCAGTTACGGGCGCCAGCGAAGAGCCCGCACTGGCTATGGCTACACCTTC
CASYGRQRRARTGYGYTF
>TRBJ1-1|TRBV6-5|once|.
TGTGCCAGCAGTTACCAAGGGGGAACTGAAGCTTTCTTT
CASSYQGGTEAFF
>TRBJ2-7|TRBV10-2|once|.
TGCGCCAGCAGTTCCTCCTACGAGCAGTACTTC
CASSSSYEQYF
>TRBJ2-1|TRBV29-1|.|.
TGCAGCGTCAGGGTCCTCTCCTACAATGAGCAGTTCTTC
CSVRVLSYNEQFF
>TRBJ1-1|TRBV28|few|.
TGTGCCAGCAGCCTTGCCTCGACGGAGGAAGCTTTCTTT
CASSLASTEEAFF
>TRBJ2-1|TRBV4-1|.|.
TGCGCCAGCAGCCAACTGGACATCCTCTCCTACAATGAGCAGTTCTTC
CASSQLDILSYNEQFF
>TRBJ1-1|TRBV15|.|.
TGTGCCACCAGCAGTCCAATCGCTGGGGGCGCGTCTTTCTTT
CATSSPIAGGASFF
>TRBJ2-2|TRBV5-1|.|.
TGCGCCAGCAGCTATTACCTGGACACCGGGGAGCTGTTTTTT
CASSYYLDTGELFF
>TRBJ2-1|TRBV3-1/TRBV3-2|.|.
TGTGCCAGCAGCCAAGATAGGTGGGGAGAGCAGTTCTTC
CASSQDRWGEQFF
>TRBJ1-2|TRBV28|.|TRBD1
TGTGCCAGCAGCCGGGACAGAAACGGCTACACCTTC
CASSRDRNGYTF
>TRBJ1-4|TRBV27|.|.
TGTGCCAGCAGTTCCGGCGACAGTAATGAAAAACTGTTTTTT
CASSSGDSNEKLFF
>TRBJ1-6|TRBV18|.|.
TGTGCCAGCTCACCCCTTAAGTCCGGGACATATAATTCACCCCTCCACTTT
CASSPLKSGTYNSPLHF
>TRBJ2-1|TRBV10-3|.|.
TGTGCCATCCGAACCAGCGGAGGGGGAGGTGAGCAGTTCTTC
CAIRTSGGGGEQFF
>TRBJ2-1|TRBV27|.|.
TGTGCCAGCAGTTTCCACCCCACCTACAATGAGCAGTTCTTC
CASSFHPTYNEQFF
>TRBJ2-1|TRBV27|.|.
TGTGCCAGCAGTGAGACTATTAGCTCCTACAATGAGCAGTTCTTC
CASSETISSYNEQFF
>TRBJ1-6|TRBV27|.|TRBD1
TGTGCCAGCAGGTCGGGACAGCACCTCCACTTT
CASRSGQHLHF
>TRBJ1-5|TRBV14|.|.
TGTGCCAGCAGCCAAGTGGGTCAGCCCCAGCATTTT
CASSQVGQPQHF
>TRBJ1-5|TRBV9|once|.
TGTGCCAGCAGCGGGGGAATGGGTCAGCCCCAGCATTTT
CASSGGMGQPQHF
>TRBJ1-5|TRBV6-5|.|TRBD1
TGTGCCAGCAGTATAGACAGGGGAAGCAATCAGCCCCAGCATTTT
CASSIDRGSNQPQHF
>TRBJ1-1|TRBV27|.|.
TGTGCCAGCAGTTTAAAAGGCTCGGTCACTGAAGCTTTCTTT
CASSLKGSVTEAFF
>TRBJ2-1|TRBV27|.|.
TGTGCCAGCAGTGGGGTGGGGCCTTGGAATGAGCAGTTCTTC
CASSGVGPWNEQFF
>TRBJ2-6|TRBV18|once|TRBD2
TGTGCCAGCTCACGGGAGGGAGGAACTGGGGCCAACGTCCTGACTTTC
CASSREGGTGANVLTF
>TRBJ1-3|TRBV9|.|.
TGTGCCAGCAGCGTAGCGGACGGCTCTGGAAACACCATATATTTT
CASSVADGSGNTIYF
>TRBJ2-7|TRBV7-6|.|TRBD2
TGTGCCAGCAGCGCGGGACTAGGCGACGAAGTGGGTGACGAGCAGTACTTC
CASSAGLGDEVGDEQYF
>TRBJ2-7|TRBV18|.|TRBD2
TGTGCCAGCTCACCACTGGGTTATGGGGGGGTTTTCTACGAGCAGTACTTC
CASSPLGYGGVFYEQYF
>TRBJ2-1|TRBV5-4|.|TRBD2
TGTGCCAGCAGCACACTAGCGGGGAACAATGAGCAGTTCTTC
CASSTLAGNNEQFF
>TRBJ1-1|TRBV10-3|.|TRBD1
TGTGCCATCAGTGAGTCTGGTGCGGCCAGGGGGCACACTGAAGCTTTCTTT
CAISESGAARGHTEAFF
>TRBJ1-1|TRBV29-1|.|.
TGCAGCGCTACTTCCAGAGGGTTCTCGACTGAAGCTTTCTTT
CSATSRGFSTEAFF
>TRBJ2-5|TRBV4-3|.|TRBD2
TGCGCCAGCAGCCGGACTATAACTAGCGGGAGGCCAGAGACCCAGTACTTC
CASSRTITSGRPETQYF
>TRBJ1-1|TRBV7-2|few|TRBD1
TGTGCCAGCAGCCCTGGGACAGCGAACACTGAAGCTTTCTTT
CASSPGTANTEAFF
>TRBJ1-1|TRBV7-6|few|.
TGTGCCAGCAGCCCTAGGGGCGATAAGAACACTGAAGCTTTCTTT
CASSPRGDKNTEAFF
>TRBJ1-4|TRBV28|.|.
TGTGCCAGCAGCTCCGGCGTCTTTGAAAAACTGTTTTTT
CASSSGVFEKLFF
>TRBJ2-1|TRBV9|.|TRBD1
TGTGCCAGCAGCTTCGCAGGGGGCGGTCCGCCCTACAATGAGCAGTTCTTC
CASSFAGGGPPYNEQFF
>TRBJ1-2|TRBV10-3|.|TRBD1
TGTGCCATCACGGGCCAGGGGGAAGATGGCTACACCTTC
CAITGQGEDGYTF
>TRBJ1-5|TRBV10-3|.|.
TGTGCCATCATGGCCGGGGGTGATCAGCCCCAGCATTTT
CAIMAGGDQPQHF
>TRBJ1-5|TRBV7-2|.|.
TGTGCCAGCAGCTATCGCGGGGACCAGCCCCAGCATTTT
CASSYRGDQPQHF
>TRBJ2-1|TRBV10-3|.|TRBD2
TGTGCCATCAAACACTCGGGGCTAGCTCGGGAGGGGGGCGATGAGCAGTTCTTC
CAIKHSGLAREGGDEQFF
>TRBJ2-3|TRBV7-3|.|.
TGTGCCAGCAGCTTAGGGCTCAACACAGATACGCAGTATTTT
CASSLGLNTDTQYF
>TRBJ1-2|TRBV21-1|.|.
TGTGCCAGCTTGCTTCGATTGGAACCCAACTATGGCTACACCTTC
CASLLRLEPNYGYTF
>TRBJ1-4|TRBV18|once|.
TGTGCCAGCTCACCACCGGGGAATGAGGAAAAACTGTTTTTT
CASSPPGNEEKLFF
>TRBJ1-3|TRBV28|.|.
TGTGCCAGCAGTTTAGGGGGGCCTAGGGCTGGAAACACCATATATTTT
CASSLGGPRAGNTIYF